This T cell receptor (beta chain) was sequenced in a study of T cell responses to AZD1222 COVID-19 vaccine. Study overall: Second-dose groups at about 4 or about 12 weeks were pooled.

This clone was detected only once. Antigen unknown. The study, taken as a whole, reports: Variant regions that are unmutated are reportedly the target of nearly half of spike-specific TCRs.

Data came from immunoSEQ multiplex PCR; TCRdb stores just in-frame clones and leaves some out. The table lists roughly 110,000 clones, about nine tenths of them singletons. V lost 6 bases, J lost 1 base, and 10 bases lay in between. The CDR3 spans 14 residues. Looked up from germline, CDR1 is SGHNT and CDR2 is YENEEA. Specimen: peripheral blood, collected on day 0 of AZD1222 vaccination. This receptor was identified in an adult in good health. This rearrangement joins TRBV11-3 to TRBJ2-1; D is ambiguous. CDR3 in DNA: TGTGCCAGCAGTAGAGGCGAGTCCTACAATGAGCAGTTCTTC. Translation: CASSRGESYNEQFF.